This is a list of T cell receptor beta chains from one sample in a study of blood T cell repertoires in COVID-19. Sequencing used immunoSEQ multiplex PCR; TCRdb keeps in-frame clones, though not all of them. The sample consists of about 210,000 clones, approximately 78% of them appearing once. The sample consisted of peripheral blood. The receptors shown here come from a woman between 40 and 50 years old with acute or convalescent COVID-19. Both conserved end residues are part of each CDR3. D genes are given only for firm matches. Rows may omit the clone size; those that give it use once, few, many or a size class.

clone_size j_call d_call v_call cdr3_nt cdr3_aa
. TRBJ2-3 . TRBV18 TGTGCCAGCTCACTAGACAACACAGATACGCAGTATTTT CASSLDNTDTQYF
. TRBJ2-1 TRBD1 TRBV5-5 TGTGCCAGCAGCCCCGACAGGGCTGATGAGCAGTTCTTC CASSPDRADEQFF
. TRBJ2-1 TRBD1 TRBV5-6 TGTGCCAGCAGCTTGGTGGGACAGGGGGTCAATGAGCAGTTCTTC CASSLVGQGVNEQFF
. TRBJ1-1 TRBD1 TRBV3-1/TRBV3-2 TGTGCCAGCAGCCAACGGACAGGGACAGGCACTGAAGCTTTCTTT CASSQRTGTGTEAFF
once TRBJ1-2 . TRBV12-3/TRBV12-4 TGTGCCAGCAGTTCCCAACTCTATGGCTACACCTTC CASSSQLYGYTF
. TRBJ2-1 TRBD2 TRBV7-9 TGTGCCAGCAGCTTAGGAACTAGCGAGACCTACAATGAGCAGTTCTTC CASSLGTSETYNEQFF
. TRBJ2-1 TRBD1 TRBV6-5 TGTGCCAGCAGGATTCAGGGGGTCAATGAGCAGTTCTTC CASRIQGVNEQFF
. TRBJ2-3 TRBD2 TRBV12-5 TGTGCTAGTGGTTTGGGGACTAGCGGGGCAAATACGCAGTATTTT CASGLGTSGANTQYF
. TRBJ1-3 TRBD1 TRBV7-9 TGTGCCAGCAGCTTACCCGGACAGGGAGCGGGAAACACCATATATTTT CASSLPGQGAGNTIYF
. TRBJ2-1 . TRBV19 TGTGCCAGTAAACCCTCGTCGGGGTTGGATGAGCAGTTCTTC CASKPSSGLDEQFF
. TRBJ2-2 . TRBV5-6 TGTGCCAGCAGCTTGGGGACGGAGGTATACACCGGGGAGCTGTTTTTT CASSLGTEVYTGELFF
few TRBJ2-6 . TRBV6-4 TGTGCCAGCAGTGACTCGGAGCCCTCTGGGGCCAACGTCCTGACTTTC CASSDSEPSGANVLTF
. TRBJ2-7 TRBD1 TRBV7-3 TGTGCCAGCGCATCCGCGGACAGGGTCCACGAGCAGTACTTC CASASADRVHEQYF
. TRBJ2-2 TRBD2 TRBV6-2/TRBV6-3 TGTGCCAGCAGTTACGATCCAGCGGGAGCCGGGGAGCTGTTTTTT CASSYDPAGAGELFF
. TRBJ2-7 . TRBV7-2 TGTGCCAGCAGCCTTAAGCCGGGAGTACACTACGAGCAGTACTTC CASSLKPGVHYEQYF
. TRBJ1-5 . TRBV2 TGTGCCAGCAAGGGGGACAGCAATCAGCCCCAGCATTTT CASKGDSNQPQHF
. TRBJ1-1 . TRBV3-1/TRBV3-2 TGTGCCAGCAGCCACCTCGGTGAAGCTTTCTTT CASSHLGEAFF
. TRBJ2-1 TRBD1 TRBV24-1 TGTGCCACCAGCGACAGGGGGACACCGGTCTACAATGAGCAGTTCTTC CATSDRGTPVYNEQFF
. TRBJ1-4 TRBD1 TRBV4-2 TGTGCCAGCACCGAGGGGGCAGGTAATGAAAAACTGTTTTTT CASTEGAGNEKLFF
. TRBJ1-2 TRBD1 TRBV3-1/TRBV3-2 TGTGCCAGCAGCCAACCGTCTCGGGACAGAGGCGGCTACACCTTC CASSQPSRDRGGYTF
. TRBJ2-1 . TRBV27 TGTGCCAGCAGGCCCGGAAGGGAGGCTTCCTACAATGAGCAGTTCTTC CASRPGREASYNEQFF
. TRBJ2-1 . TRBV24-1 TGTGCCACCAGTGATTGGCCTCTTGGCCTTAATGAGCAGTTCTTC CATSDWPLGLNEQFF
. TRBJ2-3 TRBD1 TRBV5-1 TGCGCCAGCAGCTTTACAGGGGGCCGGACAGATACGCAGTATTTT CASSFTGGRTDTQYF
. TRBJ2-3 . TRBV6-6 TGTGCCAGCAGCCCTAGCGATAGCACAGATACGCAGTATTTT CASSPSDSTDTQYF
. TRBJ2-3 . TRBV4-1 TGCGCCAGCAGCCAGCAGGGCTACTCTAGCACAGATACGCAGTATTTT CASSQQGYSSTDTQYF
few TRBJ2-3 . TRBV21-1 TGTGCCAGCAGCAAGGGGGGTTTTGTAGATACGCAGTATTTT CASSKGGFVDTQYF
. TRBJ2-7 TRBD1 TRBV5-1 TGCGCCAGCAGCTCGGGAACAGGGGGCCGCTCCTACGAGCAGTACTTC CASSSGTGGRSYEQYF
few TRBJ2-1 . TRBV15 TGTGCCACCAGCAGATCTGGCAGGGGCCACAATGAGCAGTTCTTC CATSRSGRGHNEQFF
once TRBJ2-1 . TRBV3-1/TRBV3-2 TGTGCCAGCAGCCAAGAAGCCTCAGGGGACTCCTACAATGAGCAGTTCTTC CASSQEASGDSYNEQFF